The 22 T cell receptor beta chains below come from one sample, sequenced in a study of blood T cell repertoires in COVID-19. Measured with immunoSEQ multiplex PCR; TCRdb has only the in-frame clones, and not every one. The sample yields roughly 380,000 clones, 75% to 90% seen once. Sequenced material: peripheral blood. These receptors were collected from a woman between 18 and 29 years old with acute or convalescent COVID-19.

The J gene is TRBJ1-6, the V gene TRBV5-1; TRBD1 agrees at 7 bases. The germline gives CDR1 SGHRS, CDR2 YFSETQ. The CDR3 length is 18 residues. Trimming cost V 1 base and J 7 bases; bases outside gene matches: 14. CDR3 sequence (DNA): TGCGCCAGCAGCTTGAGTCGATCGGAGGGGGCAGTAAATTCACCCCTCCACTTT. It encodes CASSLSRSEGAVNSPLHF.

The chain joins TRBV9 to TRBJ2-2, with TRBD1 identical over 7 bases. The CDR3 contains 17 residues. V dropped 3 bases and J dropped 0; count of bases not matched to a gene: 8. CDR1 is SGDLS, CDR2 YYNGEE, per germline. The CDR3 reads CASSGQTGTPNTGELFF. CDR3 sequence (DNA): TGTGCCAGCAGCGGACAGACAGGGACCCCGAACACCGGGGAGCTGTTTTTT.

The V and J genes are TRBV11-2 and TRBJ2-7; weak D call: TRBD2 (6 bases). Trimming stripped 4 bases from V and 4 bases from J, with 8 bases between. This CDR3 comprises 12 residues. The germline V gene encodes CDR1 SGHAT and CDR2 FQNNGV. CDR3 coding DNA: TGTGCCAGCAGCTGGAGCGGGTACGAGCAGTACTTC. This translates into CASSWSGYEQYF.

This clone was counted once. The CDR3 DNA sequence: TGTGCCAGCAGCTCCACCCGGAGCTCCTATGGCTACACCTTC. The encoded protein is CASSSTRSSYGYTF. This chain uses TRBV7-9 with TRBJ1-2, with D unresolved. Germline V lookup: CDR1 SEHNR, CDR2 FQNEAQ (reference sequence). Trimming shortened V by 4 bases and J by 4 bases, and 13 bases separated the two germline ends. This CDR3 spans 14 amino acids.

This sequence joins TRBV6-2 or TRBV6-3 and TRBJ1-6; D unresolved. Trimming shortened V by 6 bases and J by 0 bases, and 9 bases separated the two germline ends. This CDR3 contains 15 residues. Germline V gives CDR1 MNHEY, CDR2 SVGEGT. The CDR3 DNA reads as TGTGCCAGCAGCCGAACGAGCTCCTATAATTCACCCCTCCACTTT. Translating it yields CASSRTSSYNSPLHF.

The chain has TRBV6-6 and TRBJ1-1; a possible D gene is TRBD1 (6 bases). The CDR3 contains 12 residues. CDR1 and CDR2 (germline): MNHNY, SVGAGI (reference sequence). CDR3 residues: CATRQADTEAFF. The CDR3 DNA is TGTGCTACCAGACAGGCCGACACTGAAGCTTTCTTT.

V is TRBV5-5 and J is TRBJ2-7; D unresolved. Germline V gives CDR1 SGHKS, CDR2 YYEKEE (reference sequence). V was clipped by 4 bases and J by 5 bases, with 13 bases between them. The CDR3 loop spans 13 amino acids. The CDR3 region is CASSANTVNEQYF. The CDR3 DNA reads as TGTGCCAGCAGCGCAAATACAGTAAACGAGCAGTACTTC. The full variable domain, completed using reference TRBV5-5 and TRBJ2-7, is DAGVTQSPTHLIKTRGQQVTLRCSPISGHKSVSWYQQVLGQGPQFIFQYYEKEERGRGNFPDRFSARQFPNYSSELNVNALLLGDSALYLCASSANTVNEQYFGPGTRLTVT.

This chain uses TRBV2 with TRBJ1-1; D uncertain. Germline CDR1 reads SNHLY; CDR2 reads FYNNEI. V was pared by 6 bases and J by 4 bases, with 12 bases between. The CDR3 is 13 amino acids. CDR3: CASRASSGTEAFF. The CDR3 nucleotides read TGTGCCAGCAGGGCGAGTTCGGGCACTGAAGCTTTCTTT.

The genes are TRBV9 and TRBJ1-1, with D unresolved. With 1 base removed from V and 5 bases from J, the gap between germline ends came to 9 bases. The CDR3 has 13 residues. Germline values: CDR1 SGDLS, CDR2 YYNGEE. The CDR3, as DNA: TGTGCCAGCAGCGTATATGAGGCAACTGAAGCTTTCTTT. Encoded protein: CASSVYEATEAFF.

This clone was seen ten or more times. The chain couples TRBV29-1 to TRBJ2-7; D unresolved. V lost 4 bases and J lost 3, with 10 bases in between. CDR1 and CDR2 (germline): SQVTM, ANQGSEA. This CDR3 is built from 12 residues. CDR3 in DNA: TGCAGCGTTGGGGCAGGCTTCTACGAGCAGTACTTC. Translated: CSVGAGFYEQYF.

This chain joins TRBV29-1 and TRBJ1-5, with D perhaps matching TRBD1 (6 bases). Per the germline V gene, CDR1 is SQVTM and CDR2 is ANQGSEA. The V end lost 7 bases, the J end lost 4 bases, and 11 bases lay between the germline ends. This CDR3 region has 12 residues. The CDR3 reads CSEDRSNQPQHF. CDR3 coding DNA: TGCAGCGAGGACAGATCTAATCAGCCCCAGCATTTT.

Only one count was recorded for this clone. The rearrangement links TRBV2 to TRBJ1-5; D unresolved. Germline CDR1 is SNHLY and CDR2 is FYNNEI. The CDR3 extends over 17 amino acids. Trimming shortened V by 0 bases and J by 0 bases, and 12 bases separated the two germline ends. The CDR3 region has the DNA TGTGCCAGCAGTGAAGCGCGAACAGCCCATAGCAATCAGCCCCAGCATTTT. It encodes CASSEARTAHSNQPQHF.

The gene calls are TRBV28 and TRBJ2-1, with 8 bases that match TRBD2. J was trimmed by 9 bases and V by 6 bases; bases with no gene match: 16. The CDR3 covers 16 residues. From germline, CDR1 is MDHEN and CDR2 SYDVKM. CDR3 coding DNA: TGTGCCAGCAGGTCCGGGGGGGCCGTAATTAATGGTGAGCAGTTCTTC. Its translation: CASRSGGAVINGEQFF.

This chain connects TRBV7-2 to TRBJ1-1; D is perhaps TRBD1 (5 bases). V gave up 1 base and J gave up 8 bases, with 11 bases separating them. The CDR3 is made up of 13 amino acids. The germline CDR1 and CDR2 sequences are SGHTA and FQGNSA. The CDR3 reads CASSLGSYREAFF. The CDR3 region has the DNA TGTGCCAGCAGCTTAGGATCCTACAGGGAAGCTTTCTTT.

The CDR3 DNA sequence: TGTGCCAGCTACCCACAGGGATCCTACGAGCAGTACTTC. This sequence encodes CASYPQGSYEQYF. The chain joins TRBV2 to TRBJ2-7; D perhaps matches TRBD1 (6 bases). CDR1 is SNHLY and CDR2 is FYNNEI in the germline V gene. V gave up 8 bases and J gave up 1 base, with 12 bases separating them. CDR3 length equals 13 residues.

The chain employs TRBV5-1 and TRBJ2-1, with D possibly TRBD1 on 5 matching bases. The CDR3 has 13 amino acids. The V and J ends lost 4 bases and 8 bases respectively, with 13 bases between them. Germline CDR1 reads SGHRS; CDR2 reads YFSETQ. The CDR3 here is CASSQGWAYEQFF. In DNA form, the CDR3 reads TGCGCCAGCAGCCAGGGTTGGGCCTATGAGCAGTTCTTC.

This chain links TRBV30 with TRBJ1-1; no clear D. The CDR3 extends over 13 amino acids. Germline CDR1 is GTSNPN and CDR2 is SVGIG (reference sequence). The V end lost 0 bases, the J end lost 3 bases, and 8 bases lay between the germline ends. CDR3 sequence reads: CAWSVGHYTEAFF. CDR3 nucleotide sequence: TGTGCCTGGAGTGTTGGGCATTACACTGAAGCTTTCTTT. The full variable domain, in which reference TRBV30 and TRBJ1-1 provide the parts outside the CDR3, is SQTIHQWPATLVQPVGSPLSLECTVEGTSNPNLYWYRQAAGRGLQLLFYSVGIGQISSEVPQNLSASRPQDRQFILSSKKLLLSDSGFYLCAWSVGHYTEAFFGQGTRLTVV.

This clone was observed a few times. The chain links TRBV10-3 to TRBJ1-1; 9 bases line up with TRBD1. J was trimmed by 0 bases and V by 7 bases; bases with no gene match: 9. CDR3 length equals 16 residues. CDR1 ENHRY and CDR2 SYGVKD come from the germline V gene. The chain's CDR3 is CAINPTGGGLNTEAFF. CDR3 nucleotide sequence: TGTGCCATCAATCCGACAGGGGGGGGATTGAACACTGAAGCTTTCTTT.

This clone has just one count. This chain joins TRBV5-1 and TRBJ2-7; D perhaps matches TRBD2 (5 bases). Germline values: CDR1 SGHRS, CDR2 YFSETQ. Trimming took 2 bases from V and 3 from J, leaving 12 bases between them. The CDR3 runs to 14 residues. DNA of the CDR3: TGCGCCAGCAGCTTAGCGGAGACGATCTACGAGCAGTACTTC. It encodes CASSLAETIYEQYF.

The CDR3 is CASSLLASSYNEQFF. The CDR3 DNA sequence: TGTGCCAGCTCATTGCTTGCGAGCTCCTACAATGAGCAGTTCTTC. The chain employs TRBV18 and TRBJ2-1; D is unclear. Germline CDR1 is KGHSH and CDR2 is LQKENI. The germline V and J ends were trimmed by 5 bases and 0 bases, with 11 bases remaining between them. The CDR3 extends over 15 amino acids.

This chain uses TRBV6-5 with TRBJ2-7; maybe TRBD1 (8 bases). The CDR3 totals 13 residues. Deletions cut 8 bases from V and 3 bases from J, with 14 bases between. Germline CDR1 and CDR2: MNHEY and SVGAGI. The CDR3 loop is CASSTGGGYEQYF. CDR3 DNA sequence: TGTGCCAGCTCTACAGGGGGGGGCTACGAGCAGTACTTC.

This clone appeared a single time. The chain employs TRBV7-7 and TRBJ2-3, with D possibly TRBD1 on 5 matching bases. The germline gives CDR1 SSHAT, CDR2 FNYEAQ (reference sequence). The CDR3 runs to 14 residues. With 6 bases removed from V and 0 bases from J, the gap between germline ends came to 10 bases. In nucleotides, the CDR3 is TGTGCCAGCAGTTCCCCAGGGAGCACAGATACGCAGTATTTT. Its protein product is CASSSPGSTDTQYF.